This T cell receptor (beta chain) was recorded in a study of T cell responses to AZD1222 COVID-19 vaccine. Clones were read by immunoSEQ multiplex PCR, and TCRdb kept only the in-frame ones, dropping some. The sample has approximately 94,000 clones, 80% to 90% seen once; the top ten hold approximately 15%. This clone was counted a single time. V gave up 5 bases and J gave up 9 bases, with 14 bases separating them. Germline values: CDR1 SEHNR, CDR2 FQNEAQ (reference sequence). This CDR3 is 13 amino acids long. The V and J genes are TRBV7-9 and TRBJ1-5, with D possibly TRBD1 on 5 matching bases. The sequencing used peripheral blood, collected on day 0 of AZD1222 vaccination. This sequence was found in an adult in good health. The CDR3 region is CASSGAVGGPQHF. CDR3 sequence (DNA): TGTGCCAGCAGCGGTGCCGTTGGGGGGCCCCAGCATTTT.